Each of the 20 T cell receptor beta chains below was sequenced from the same sample in a study of T cell changes during pregnancy in multiple sclerosis. TCRdb keeps only in-frame clones here, not all; method: immunoSEQ multiplex PCR. The sample holds just over 55,000 clones, 85% to 95% seen once. The material sequenced was peripheral blood, taken after pregnancy. The origin of the receptors is a female donor in good health, enrolled as a control in a pregnancy study.

This chain uses TRBV6-5 with TRBJ2-2; TRBD2 matches at 10 bases. This CDR3 is 13 amino acids long. Germline lookup yields CDR1 MNHEY and CDR2 SVGAGI. Trimming removed 8 bases from V and 3 bases from J; junction bases left unmatched: 0. The CDR3, as DNA: TGTGCCAGCGGGACTAGCGACACCGGGGAGCTGTTTTTT. Its translation is CASGTSDTGELFF.

The V gene is TRBV7-9, the J gene TRBJ1-1; unclear D gene. The V gene's germline CDR1 is SEHNR and CDR2 FQNEAQ (reference sequence). Trimming took off 2 bases at V and 1 base at J, with 8 bases between the two ends. CDR3 length: 14 residues. The CDR3 is CASSLKKANTEAFF. For the CDR3, the DNA is TGTGCCAGCAGCTTAAAGAAAGCGAACACTGAAGCTTTCTTT.

The genes are TRBV5-1 and TRBJ2-1; TRBD2 aligns across 12 bases. CDR1 and CDR2 from the germline V gene are SGHRS and YFSETQ. The CDR3 consists of 18 residues. With 5 bases clipped from V and 1 base from J, the junction kept 10 bases outside the gene matches. The CDR3 sequence: CASSASTSGRGSYNEQFF. DNA for the CDR3: TGCGCCAGCAGTGCTTCGACTAGCGGGAGAGGGTCCTACAATGAGCAGTTCTTC. Variable domain in full (rest from reference TRBV5-1 and TRBJ2-1): KAGVTQTPRYLIKTRGQQVTLSCSPISGHRSVSWYQQTPGQGLQFLFEYFSETQRNKGNFPGRFSGRQFSNSRSEMNVSTLELGDSALYLCASSASTSGRGSYNEQFFGPGTRLTVL.

The chain couples TRBV7-8 to TRBJ2-5, with D possibly being TRBD1 (7 bases). V lost 0 bases to trimming and J lost 5 bases, with 13 bases between them. Germline CDR1 SGHVS, CDR2 FQNEAQ. This CDR3 region has 15 residues. The CDR3 sequence: CASSLAGRGRETQYF. CDR3 sequence (DNA): TGTGCCAGCAGCTTAGCGGGCAGGGGGAGGGAGACCCAGTACTTC.

V is TRBV4-3 and J is TRBJ1-5; D is uncertain. V shed 0 bases and J shed 4 bases, with 7 bases lying between them. The CDR3 covers 14 residues. Germline CDR1 is LGHNA and CDR2 is YSLEER. CDR3 nucleotide sequence: TGCGCCAGCAGCCAAGAAAACGGTAATCAGCCCCAGCATTTT. It yields the protein CASSQENGNQPQHF.

The genes are TRBV23-1 and TRBJ1-6; 7 positions agree with TRBD1. TRBV23-1 is an ORF for which the function is uncertain. The V segment lost 7 bases and the J segment 3 bases; nucleotides outside the gene matches: 12. The CDR3 has 17 amino acids. The CDR3 nucleotides read TGCGCCAGCAAGACAGGGACTGAACACTACTATAATTCACCCCTCCACTTT. Its translation is CASKTGTEHYYNSPLHF.

The V and J genes are TRBV18 and TRBJ1-1; 7 bases are a match to TRBD1. Per germline, CDR1 KGHSH and CDR2 LQKENI. V trimming: 2 bases; J trimming: 0 bases; junction bases outside the gene matches: 6. The CDR3 runs to 16 residues. The CDR3 protein is CASSPETGRLNTEAFF. The CDR3 region has the DNA TGTGCCAGCTCACCAGAGACAGGGCGTTTGAACACTGAAGCTTTCTTT.

The chain combines TRBV5-1 with TRBJ1-3; tentative D call: TRBD1 (6 bases). The CDR3 runs 14 residues. V lost 0 bases, J lost 6 bases, and 10 bases lay in between. CDR1 is SGHRS and CDR2 is YFSETQ in the germline V gene. CDR3 sequence: CASSLASGANTIYF. CDR3 sequence (DNA): TGCGCCAGCAGCTTGGCATCAGGGGCAAACACCATATATTTT.

The rearrangement joins TRBV27 to TRBJ1-1, with D perhaps TRBD1 (6 bases). Trimming took 5 bases from V and 1 from J, leaving 8 bases between them. Germline-derived CDR1 and CDR2 are MNHEY and SMNVEV (reference sequence). The CDR3 has 13 residues. The CDR3 sequence: CASSRQENTEAFF. The CDR3 DNA is TGTGCCAGCAGTAGACAGGAGAACACTGAAGCTTTCTTT.

This chain links TRBV7-9 with TRBJ2-5, with no clear D. V was pared by 5 bases and J by 5 bases, with 9 bases between. This CDR3 is 12 amino acids long. From germline, CDR1 is SEHNR and CDR2 FQNEAQ (reference sequence). The CDR3 DNA reads as TGTGCCAGCAGCCGATTCGGGGAGACCCAGTACTTC. Its translation: CASSRFGETQYF.

The rearrangement uses TRBV30 and TRBJ1-1; 7 bases align to TRBD1. Germline-derived CDR1 and CDR2 are GTSNPN and SVGIG (reference sequence). The CDR3 covers 14 residues. J lost 7 bases, V lost 2 bases, and 10 bases had no gene match. The CDR3 reads CAWSKSRGQSEAFF. In DNA, the CDR3 is TGTGCCTGGAGTAAATCGAGGGGGCAAAGTGAAGCTTTCTTT.

V and J are TRBV30 and TRBJ2-7; TRBD1 is a possible D gene (5 bases). CDR1 and CDR2 from the germline V gene are GTSNPN and SVGIG (reference sequence). The CDR3 is 17 residues long. With 0 bases removed from V and 1 base from J, the gap between germline ends came to 19 bases. CDR3 in amino acids: CAWSVTGPCQESYEQYF. The CDR3 nucleotides read TGTGCCTGGAGTGTAACAGGTCCATGTCAGGAGTCCTACGAGCAGTACTTC.

The CDR3 nucleotides read TGTGCCAGCAGCCCACGGGGAACAGCACCCTATGAAGCTTTCTTT. Translation gives CASSPRGTAPYEAFF. The chain recombines TRBV7-2 with TRBJ1-1; D gene uncertain. The V gene's germline CDR1 is SGHTA and CDR2 FQGNSA. Trimming cost V 5 bases and J 7 bases, with 20 bases left between them. The CDR3 is 15 amino acids.

The rearrangement links TRBV19 to TRBJ2-3; tentative D call: TRBD2 (6 bases). This CDR3 has 18 amino acids. V dropped 4 bases and J dropped 0 bases, with 20 bases sitting between them. Germline CDR1 is LNHDA and CDR2 is SQIVND (reference sequence). CDR3 sequence reads: CASSRWAGTRASTDTQYF. The CDR3 nucleotides are TGTGCCAGTAGTAGGTGGGCGGGGACTCGTGCTAGCACAGATACGCAGTATTTT.

This clone has only a few counts. V and J are TRBV18 and TRBJ1-3; 7 bases agree with TRBD1. V lost 3 bases, J lost 4 bases, and 3 bases stayed unmatched. The CDR3 is made up of 14 amino acids. Per germline, CDR1 KGHSH and CDR2 LQKENI. The DNA of the CDR3 is TGTGCCAGCTCACCTCAGGACAGGGGAAACACCATATATTTT. Its protein product is CASSPQDRGNTIYF.

Only one count was recorded for this clone. CDR3 in DNA: TGTGCCAGCAGCTTCGGACAGTCCTACGAGCAGTACTTC. Translation: CASSFGQSYEQYF. This rearrangement joins TRBV5-4 to TRBJ2-7; a weak D match, TRBD1 (6 bases). V shed 2 bases and J shed 1 base, with 7 bases lying between them. This CDR3 region has 13 residues. Germline lookup yields CDR1 SGHNT and CDR2 YYREEE (reference sequence).

This chain uses TRBV27 with TRBJ2-5, with 7 bases identical to TRBD1. The V segment lost 6 bases and the J segment 2 bases; nucleotides outside the gene matches: 6. Germline values: CDR1 MNHEY, CDR2 SMNVEV (reference sequence). The CDR3 has 14 amino acids. Here the CDR3 DNA reads TGTGCCAGCAGCTTCCTGGACAGGCAAGAGACCCAGTACTTC. Protein: CASSFLDRQETQYF.

The chain joins TRBV7-8 to TRBJ2-1; tentatively, D is TRBD2 (5 bases). Germline V gene sequence: CDR1 SGHVS, CDR2 FQNEAQ. The CDR3 consists of 15 residues. Between the trimmed V and J ends, which lost 4 bases and 6 bases, there was a span of 16 bases. Here the CDR3 reads CASSSYRDSINEQFF. In DNA, the CDR3 is TGTGCCAGCAGCTCATACCGGGATAGTATCAATGAGCAGTTCTTC.

The chain employs TRBV28 and TRBJ2-7, with 8 bases aligning to TRBD1. Trimming removed 6 bases from V and 0 bases from J; junction bases left unmatched: 10. Germline CDR1 and CDR2: MDHEN and SYDVKM. This CDR3 comprises 16 residues. CDR3 in amino acids: CASSSPGQAYSYEQYF. Here the CDR3 DNA reads TGTGCCAGCAGCTCGCCGGGACAGGCTTACTCCTACGAGCAGTACTTC.

The chain joins TRBV28 to TRBJ2-2; no clear D. The CDR3 extends over 13 amino acids. CDR1 is MDHEN and CDR2 is SYDVKM in the germline V gene. V was pared by 3 bases and J by 5 bases, with 7 bases between. This CDR3 reads CASSFLETGELFF. CDR3 coding DNA: TGTGCCAGCAGTTTCCTTGAGACCGGGGAGCTGTTTTTT. The whole variable domain, filled in from reference TRBV28 and TRBJ2-2, reads DVKVTQSSRYLVKRTGEKVFLECVQDMDHENMFWYRQDPGLGLRLIYFSYDVKMKEKGDIPEGYSVSREKKERFSLILESASTNQTSMYLCASSFLETGELFFGEGSRLTVL.